This note documents a single T cell receptor beta chain sequence. Its specificity is not known. This sample was taken from a study of cytomegalovirus exposure and HLA in healthy donors. Vbeta (60) and Jbeta (13) primers were used in the PCR. Profiled with immunoSEQ multiplex PCR; TCRdb holds only in-frame clones, not every one. The repertoire holds some 110,000 clones, with less than 70% as singletons. This CDR3 spans 15 amino acids. Germline CDR1 LNHDA, CDR2 SQIVND (reference sequence). Trimming stripped 5 bases from V and 0 bases from J, with 11 bases between. Study-wide results and limits: HLA-A and HLA-B allele assignments for most subjects were reportedly predicted accurately using TCR beta sequences.

The V gene is TRBV19, the J gene TRBJ1-5, with D perhaps TRBD1 (6 bases). This clonotype was obtained from a woman in her 30s in good health and CMV-seronegative. The sequencing input was PBMCs. CDR3 loop: CASSRQEDSNQPQHF. The CDR3 DNA sequence: TGTGCCAGTAGTCGACAGGAGGATAGCAATCAGCCCCAGCATTTT. Drawing the rest from reference TRBV19 and TRBJ1-5, the complete variable domain is DGGITQSPKYLFRKEGQNVTLSCEQNLNHDAMYWYRQDPGQGLRLIYYSQIVNDFQKGDIAEGYSVSREKKESFPLTVTSAQKNPTAFYLCASSRQEDSNQPQHFGDGTRLSIL.